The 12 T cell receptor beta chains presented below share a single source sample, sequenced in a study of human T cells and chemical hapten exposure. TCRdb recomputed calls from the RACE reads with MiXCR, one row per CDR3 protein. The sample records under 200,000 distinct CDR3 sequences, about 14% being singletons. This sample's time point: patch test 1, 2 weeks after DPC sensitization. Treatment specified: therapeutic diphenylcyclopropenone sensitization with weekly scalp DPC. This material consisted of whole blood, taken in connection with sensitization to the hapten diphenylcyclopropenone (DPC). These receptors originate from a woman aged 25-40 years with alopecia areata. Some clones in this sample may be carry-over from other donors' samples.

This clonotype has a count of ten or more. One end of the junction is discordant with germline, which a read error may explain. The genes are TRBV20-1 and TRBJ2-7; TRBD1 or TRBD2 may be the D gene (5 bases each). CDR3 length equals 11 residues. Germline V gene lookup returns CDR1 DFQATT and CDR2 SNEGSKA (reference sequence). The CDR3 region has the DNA TGCAGTGCGAGAGGGGTAGACGAGCAGTACTTC. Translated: CSARGVDEQYF.

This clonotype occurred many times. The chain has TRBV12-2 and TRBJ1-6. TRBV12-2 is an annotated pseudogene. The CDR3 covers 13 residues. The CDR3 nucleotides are TGTGCAAGTCGCCACAAGACGGTGCGCCCCCTCCACTTT. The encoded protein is CASRHKTVRPLHF.

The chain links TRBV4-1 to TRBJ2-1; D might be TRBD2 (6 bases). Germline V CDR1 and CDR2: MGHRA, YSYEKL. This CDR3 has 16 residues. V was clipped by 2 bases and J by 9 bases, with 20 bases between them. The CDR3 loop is CASSQSRDSAFLEQFF. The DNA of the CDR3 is TGCGCCAGCAGCCAATCTCGGGACTCCGCTTTTCTTGAGCAGTTCTTC.

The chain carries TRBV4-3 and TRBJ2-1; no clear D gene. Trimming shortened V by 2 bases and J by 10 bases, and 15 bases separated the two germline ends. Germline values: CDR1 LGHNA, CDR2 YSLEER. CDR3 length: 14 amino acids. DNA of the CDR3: TGCGCCAGCAGCCAATCGGCTACAGTCAGGGAGCAGTTCTTC. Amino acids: CASSQSATVREQFF.

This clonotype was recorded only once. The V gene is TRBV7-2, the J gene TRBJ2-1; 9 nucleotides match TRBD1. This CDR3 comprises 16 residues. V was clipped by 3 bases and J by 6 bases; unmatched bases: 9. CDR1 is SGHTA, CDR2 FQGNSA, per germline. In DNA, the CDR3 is TGTGCCAGCAGCTTTACCCGGGACAGGGTGGGCAATGAGCAGTTCTTC. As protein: CASSFTRDRVGNEQFF.

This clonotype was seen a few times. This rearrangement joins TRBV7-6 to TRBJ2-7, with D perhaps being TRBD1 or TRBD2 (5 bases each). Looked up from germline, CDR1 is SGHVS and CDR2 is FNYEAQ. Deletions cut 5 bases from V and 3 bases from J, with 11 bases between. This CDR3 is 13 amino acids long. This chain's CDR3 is CASSPRDGYEQYF. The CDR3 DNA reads TGTGCCAGCAGCCCCCGGGACGGCTACGAGCAGTACTTC. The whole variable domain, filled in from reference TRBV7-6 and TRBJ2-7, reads GAGVSQSPRYKVTKRGQDVALRCDPISGHVSLYWYRQALGQGPEFLTYFNYEAQQDKSGLPNDRFSAERPEGSISTLTIQRTEQRDSAMYRCASSPRDGYEQYFGPGTRLTVT.

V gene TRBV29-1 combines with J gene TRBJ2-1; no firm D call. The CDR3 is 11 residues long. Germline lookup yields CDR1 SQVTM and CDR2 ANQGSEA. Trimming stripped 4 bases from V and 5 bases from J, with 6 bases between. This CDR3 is CSVGWNNEQFF. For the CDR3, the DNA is TGCAGCGTTGGGTGGAACAATGAGCAGTTCTTC.

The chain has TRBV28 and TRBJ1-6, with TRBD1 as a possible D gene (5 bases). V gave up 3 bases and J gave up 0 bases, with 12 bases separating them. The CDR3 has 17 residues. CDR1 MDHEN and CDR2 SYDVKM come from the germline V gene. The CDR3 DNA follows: TGTGCCAGCAGTTTCGCGCTTGGGGGCTCCTATAATTCACCCCTCCACTTT. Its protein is CASSFALGGSYNSPLHF.

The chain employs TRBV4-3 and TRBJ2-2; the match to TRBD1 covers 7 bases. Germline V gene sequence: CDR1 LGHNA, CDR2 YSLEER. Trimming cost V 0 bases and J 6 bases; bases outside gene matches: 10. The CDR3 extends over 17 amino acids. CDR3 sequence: CASSQEGLYQGAGELFF. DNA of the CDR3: TGCGCCAGCAGCCAAGAGGGGCTATATCAGGGGGCCGGGGAGCTGTTTTTT.

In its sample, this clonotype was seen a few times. The CDR3 sequence is CASSSGGRNQPQHF. The CDR3 DNA follows: TGTGCCAGCAGTTCTGGTGGTCGGAATCAGCCCCAGCATTTT. The genes are TRBV6-6 and TRBJ1-5; D is uncertain. V was clipped by 4 bases and J by 4 bases, with 11 bases between them. The germline CDR1 and CDR2 sequences are MNHNY and SVGAGI (reference sequence). This CDR3 is 14 amino acids long.

CDR3 region: CASSPAGVGYGYTF. CDR3 bases: TGCGCCAGCAGCCCGGCCGGGGTCGGCTATGGCTACACCTTC. V is TRBV5-1 and J is TRBJ1-2; D not resolved. The CDR3 loop spans 14 amino acids. CDR1 and CDR2 (germline): SGHRS, YFSETQ. Trimming left V 4 bases short and J 4 bases short, with 14 bases between.

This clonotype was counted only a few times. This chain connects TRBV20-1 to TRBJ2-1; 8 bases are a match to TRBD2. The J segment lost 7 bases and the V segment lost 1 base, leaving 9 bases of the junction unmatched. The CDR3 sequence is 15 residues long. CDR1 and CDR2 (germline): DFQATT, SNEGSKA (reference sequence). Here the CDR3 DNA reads TGCAGTGCTAGAGTTATCCAGCGGGAGAGGAATGAGCAGTTCTTC. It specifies CSARVIQRERNEQFF.